The next 25 T cell receptor beta chains were all read from a single sample in a study of blood T cell repertoires in COVID-19. Sequencing was performed with immunoSEQ multiplex PCR; in TCRdb, only in-frame clones are kept and a portion is missing. The sample contains roughly 250,000 clones, approximately 90% of which appear only once. Sequencing input: PBMCs or T cells enriched from blood (not recorded which). Receptors were obtained from a woman aged 18-30 years who had recovered from COVID-19.

This clone was counted a few times. The CDR3 DNA reads as TGCAGTGCTAGTTCAGGGTATAGCAATCAGCCCCAGCATTTT. Translated: CSASSGYSNQPQHF. The chain recombines TRBV20-1 with TRBJ1-5, with D possibly matching TRBD1 (5 bases). This CDR3 spans 14 amino acids. Trimming stripped 3 bases from V and 0 bases from J, with 9 bases between. CDR1 and CDR2 from the germline V gene are DFQATT and SNEGSKA (reference sequence).

The chain recombines TRBV12-3 or TRBV12-4 with TRBJ2-3; D unresolved. There are 11 residues in the CDR3. This CDR3 is CASSLADTQYF. Written as DNA, the CDR3 is TGTGCTTCCTCTTTAGCAGATACGCAGTATTTT.

This clone was counted once. This chain uses TRBV28 with TRBJ1-2; D is undetermined. This CDR3 is 13 amino acids long. Trimming removed 5 bases from V and 7 bases from J, with 14 bases in between. CDR1 MDHEN and CDR2 SYDVKM come from the germline V gene. The DNA for the CDR3 is TGTGCCAGCAGTACGCCAGGTGGTCTTGGCTACACCTTC. This translates into CASSTPGGLGYTF.

The rearrangement joins TRBV4-1 to TRBJ2-1; TRBD2 aligns across 9 bases. Germline V gene lookup returns CDR1 MGHRA and CDR2 YSYEKL. The V segment lost 3 bases and the J segment 4 bases; nucleotides outside the gene matches: 7. This CDR3 comprises 16 residues. CDR3 protein: CASSHVAGAIYNEQFF. As DNA, the CDR3 is TGCGCCAGCAGCCACGTAGCGGGGGCCATTTACAATGAGCAGTTCTTC.

This clone came up a few times. This chain connects TRBV5-8 to TRBJ2-3; possibly TRBD2 for D (5 bases). V was shortened by 0 bases and J by 4 bases, with 9 bases between the two germline ends. From germline, CDR1 is SGHTS and CDR2 YDEGEE. This CDR3 has 14 residues. The CDR3 reads CASSLASGSDTQYF. Written as DNA, the CDR3 is TGTGCCAGCAGCTTGGCCAGCGGTTCAGATACGCAGTATTTT.

V and J are TRBV11-3 and TRBJ1-3; D is perhaps TRBD1 (5 bases). Germline V lookup: CDR1 SGHNT, CDR2 YENEEA. This CDR3 spans 15 amino acids. Trimming left V 5 bases short and J 0 bases short, with 11 bases between. The CDR3 bases are TGTGCCAGCAGCCCGGGGGGGGACTCTGGAAACACCATATATTTT. Its translation is CASSPGGDSGNTIYF.

J is TRBJ1-6 and V is TRBV27, with TRBD1 matching 7 bases. Germline V CDR1 and CDR2: MNHEY, SMNVEV (reference sequence). Unmatched junction bases numbered 8, after V lost 7 bases and J lost 8 bases. The length of the CDR3 is 14 residues. CDR3 nucleotides: TGTGCCAGCAAACGACAGGGTGGGGATTCACCCCTCCACTTT. Protein product: CASKRQGGDSPLHF.

This sequence joins TRBV3-1 (or the pseudogene TRBV3-2) and TRBJ2-1; 11 positions agree with TRBD2. Germline loops: CDR1 LGHDT, CDR2 YNNKEL (reference sequence). The V gene end was trimmed by 0 bases and the J gene end by 4 bases; junction bases not matched to a gene: 2. There are 16 residues in the CDR3. CDR3 sequence reads: CASSQDRLAGYNEQFF. In DNA, the CDR3 is TGTGCCAGCAGCCAAGATCGACTAGCGGGGTACAATGAGCAGTTCTTC.

V usage is TRBV28 and J usage is TRBJ2-5; D not certain. The CDR3 is 13 amino acids. Germline values: CDR1 MDHEN, CDR2 SYDVKM. V shed 2 bases and J shed 1 base, with 5 bases lying between them. The CDR3 sequence: CASSLTSQETQYF. CDR3 in DNA: TGTGCCAGCAGTTTAACAAGCCAAGAGACCCAGTACTTC.

The chain has TRBV13 and TRBJ1-1; 8 nucleotides align to TRBD1. V lost 8 bases to trimming and J lost 1 base; unmatched junction nucleotides: 6. Germline V CDR1 and CDR2: PRHDT, FYEKMQ (reference sequence). The CDR3 is made up of 14 amino acids. Written as DNA, the CDR3 is TGTGCCAGCCAACCCGGGACAGGGAACACTGAAGCTTTCTTT. Translating gives CASQPGTGNTEAFF.

A single count supports this clone. This chain links TRBV27 with TRBJ2-1; a possible D gene is TRBD2 (5 bases). This CDR3 is 13 amino acids long. V was trimmed by 3 bases and J by 7 bases, leaving 10 bases between them. The germline gives CDR1 MNHEY, CDR2 SMNVEV (reference sequence). The CDR3 DNA follows: TGTGCCAGCAGTTTCGGACTTCCTAATGAGCAGTTCTTC. It encodes CASSFGLPNEQFF.

V usage is TRBV3-1 (or the pseudogene TRBV3-2) and J usage is TRBJ1-1; D is ambiguous. The CDR3 totals 17 residues. Germline-derived CDR1 and CDR2 are LGHDT and YNNKEL (reference sequence). Trimming stripped 1 base from V and 1 base from J, with 16 bases between. The CDR3, as DNA: TGTGCCAGCAGCCAAGTTGGCAGATGGCAGTCGAACACTGAAGCTTTCTTT. Translating it yields CASSQVGRWQSNTEAFF.

In its sample, this clone was seen once. The genes are TRBV11-2 and TRBJ2-7, with D perhaps matching TRBD1 (6 bases). The CDR3 runs to 12 residues. CDR1 is SGHAT and CDR2 is FQNNGV in the germline V gene. Trimming shortened V by 4 bases and J by 4 bases, and 8 bases separated the two germline ends. The CDR3 nucleotides are TGTGCCAGCAGCTCACAGGGTTACGAGCAGTACTTC. Residues: CASSSQGYEQYF.

The V gene is TRBV28, the J gene TRBJ1-2; D unresolved. The CDR3 is made up of 13 amino acids. Germline lookup yields CDR1 MDHEN and CDR2 SYDVKM. V was cut by 4 bases and J by 4 bases, with 10 bases left in between. CDR3 sequence (DNA): TGTGCCAGCAGTTCGCATGGAGGCTATGGCTACACCTTC. It is translated as CASSSHGGYGYTF.

The rearrangement links TRBV5-1 to TRBJ1-2; 10 bases are shared with TRBD1. Germline V gives CDR1 SGHRS, CDR2 YFSETQ. This CDR3 has 16 amino acids. Trimming took 3 bases from V and 1 from J; bases not matched to a gene: 6. The chain's CDR3 is CASSWTGGNFNYGYTF. DNA for the CDR3: TGCGCCAGCAGCTGGACAGGGGGGAACTTTAACTATGGCTACACCTTC.

The rearrangement uses TRBV28 and TRBJ1-2; D not resolved. CDR1 is MDHEN, CDR2 SYDVKM, per germline. This CDR3 comprises 15 residues. Trimming took 6 bases from V and 2 from J, leaving 16 bases between them. The CDR3 protein is CASSIRSGVNYGYTF. CDR3 coding DNA: TGTGCCAGCAGCATAAGATCCGGAGTCAACTATGGCTACACCTTC.

The chain employs TRBV28 and TRBJ1-4, with D tentatively TRBD1 (5 bases). CDR1 is MDHEN and CDR2 is SYDVKM in the germline V gene. V gave up 1 base and J gave up 14 bases, with 11 bases separating them. The CDR3 has 12 residues. The CDR3 DNA is TGTGCCAGCAGTTTATCGACAGCAGTTCTGTTTTTT. This encodes CASSLSTAVLFF.

A remark on this clone: This sample includes further DNA sequences coding for the same CDR3. The J gene is TRBJ2-1, the V gene TRBV20-1; D call uncertain. The length of the CDR3 is 11 residues. Trimming removed 5 bases at V and 3 bases at J, with 5 bases between. The germline V gene has CDR1 DFQATT and CDR2 SNEGSKA (reference sequence). CDR3 in DNA: TGCAGTGCTTCAGGCTACAATGAGCAGTTCTTC. Amino acid sequence: CSASGYNEQFF.

This chain uses TRBV6-1 with TRBJ1-3; D not certain. CDR1 MNHNS and CDR2 SASEGT come from the germline V gene. Trimming removed 0 bases at V and 4 bases at J, with 16 bases between. The CDR3 length is 17 residues. CDR3 coding DNA: TGTGCCAGCAGTGAAGCGCCGGGAGGTGAAAAAGGAAACACCATATATTTT. Translated, it gives CASSEAPGGEKGNTIYF.

The genes are TRBV3-1 (or the pseudogene TRBV3-2) and TRBJ2-5; the D is unclear. CDR1 is LGHDT, CDR2 YNNKEL, per germline (reference sequence). The CDR3 contains 11 residues. V was shortened by 0 bases and J by 9 bases, with 5 bases between the two germline ends. CDR3 sequence reads: CASSQESAQYF. CDR3 nucleotide sequence: TGTGCCAGCAGCCAAGAGTCCGCCCAGTACTTC.

This clone came up once. In DNA form, the CDR3 reads TGTGCCAGCAGCTTATTCCAGGGCTCCTACAATGAGCAGTTCTTC. It specifies CASSLFQGSYNEQFF. The J gene is TRBJ2-1, the V gene TRBV7-2; a possible D gene is TRBD1 (5 bases). The CDR3 length is 15 residues. Germline V gene lookup returns CDR1 SGHTA and CDR2 FQGNSA. Trimming took 2 bases from V and 0 from J, leaving 8 bases between them.

J is TRBJ1-2 and V is TRBV19; 8 bases map to TRBD1. Trimming cost V 4 bases and J 1 base; bases outside gene matches: 5. The CDR3 runs to 15 residues. Germline values: CDR1 LNHDA, CDR2 SQIVND (reference sequence). The CDR3 spells CASSTGDRINYGYTF. CDR3 sequence (DNA): TGTGCCAGTAGTACCGGGGACAGGATTAACTATGGCTACACCTTC.

The CDR3, as DNA: TGCAGTGCCCTCTCTACAGGGCGGGCTTTCTTT. This sequence encodes CSALSTGRAFF. The chain has TRBV20-1 and TRBJ1-1; D perhaps matches TRBD1 (6 bases). The CDR3 covers 11 residues. CDR1 is DFQATT, CDR2 SNEGSKA, per germline (reference sequence). V was pared by 6 bases and J by 11 bases, with 16 bases between.

The chain couples TRBV5-5 to TRBJ2-6; 8 nucleotides match TRBD1. Germline V gene data show CDR1 as SGHKS and CDR2 as YYEKEE (reference sequence). V lost 4 bases, J lost 2 bases, and 5 bases stayed unmatched. CDR3 size: 16 residues. CDR3 coding DNA: TGTGCCAGCAGCCCTCAGGGGGCTCCTGGGGCCAACGTCCTGACTTTC. It encodes CASSPQGAPGANVLTF. Full variable domain (remainder filled in from reference TRBV5-5 and TRBJ2-6): DAGVTQSPTHLIKTRGQQVTLRCSPISGHKSVSWYQQVLGQGPQFIFQYYEKEERGRGNFPDRFSARQFPNYSSELNVNALLLGDSALYLCASSPQGAPGANVLTFGAGSRLTVL.

This chain links TRBV11-2 with TRBJ1-5; the match to TRBD1 covers 7 bases. The CDR3 consists of 15 residues. Per germline, CDR1 SGHAT and CDR2 FQNNGV. V was pared by 2 bases and J by 1 base, with 2 bases of the junction left unmatched. The CDR3 sequence: CASSLRQGSNQPQHF. In DNA form, the CDR3 reads TGTGCCAGCAGCTTACGACAGGGAAGCAATCAGCCCCAGCATTTT. The variable domain in full, completed from reference TRBV11-2 and TRBJ1-5, reads EAGVAQSPRYKIIEKRQSVAFWCNPISGHATLYWYQQILGQGPKLLIQFQNNGVVDDSQLPKDRFSAERLKGVDSTLKIQPAKLEDSAVYLCASSLRQGSNQPQHFGDGTRLSIL.